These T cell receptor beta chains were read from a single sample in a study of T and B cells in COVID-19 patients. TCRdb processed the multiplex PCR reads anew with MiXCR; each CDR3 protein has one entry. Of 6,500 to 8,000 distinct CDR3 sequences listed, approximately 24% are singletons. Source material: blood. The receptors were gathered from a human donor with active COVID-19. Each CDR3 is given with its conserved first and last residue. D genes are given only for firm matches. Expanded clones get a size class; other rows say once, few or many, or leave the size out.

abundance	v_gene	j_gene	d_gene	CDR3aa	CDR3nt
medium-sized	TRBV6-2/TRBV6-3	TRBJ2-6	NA	CASSYGSSGANVLTF	TGTGCCAGCAGTTACGGTAGCTCTGGGGCCAACGTCCTGACTTTC
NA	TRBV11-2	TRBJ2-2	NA	CASSLPVANTGELFF	TGTGCCAGCAGCTTACCAGTCGCGAACACCGGGGAGCTGTTTTTT
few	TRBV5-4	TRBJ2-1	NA	CASSYPGVQANEQFF	TGTGCCAGCAGCTACCCCGGGGTTCAGGCTAATGAGCAGTTCTTC
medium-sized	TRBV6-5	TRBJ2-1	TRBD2	CASSRGTSGGEGQFF	TGTGCCAGCAGTAGAGGGACTAGCGGGGGGGAAGGGCAGTTCTTC
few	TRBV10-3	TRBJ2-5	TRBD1	CAIRTDRGGRETQYF	TGTGCCATCAGGACCGACAGGGGAGGTAGAGAGACCCAGTACTTC
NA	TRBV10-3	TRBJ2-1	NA	CAIRNNNEQFF	TGTGCCATTCGAAATAACAATGAGCAGTTCTTC
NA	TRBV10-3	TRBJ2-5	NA	CAISELDSKETQYF	TGTGCCATCAGTGAGTTGGACTCAAAAGAGACCCAGTACTTC
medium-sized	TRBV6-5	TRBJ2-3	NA	CASTRPGADTQYF	TGTGCCAGCACCAGACCGGGGGCAGATACGCAGTATTTT
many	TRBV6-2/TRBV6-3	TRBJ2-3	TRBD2	CASSYSTSGGARTDTQYF	TGTGCCAGCAGTTACTCGACTAGCGGGGGGGCCCGCACAGATACGCAGTATTTT
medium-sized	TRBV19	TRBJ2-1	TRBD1	CASSIYDRDNEQFF	TGTGCCAGTAGTATTTATGACAGGGACAATGAGCAGTTCTTC
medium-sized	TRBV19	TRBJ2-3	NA	CASSIGWQRTDTQYF	TGTGCCAGTAGTATAGGGTGGCAGAGAACAGATACGCAGTATTTT
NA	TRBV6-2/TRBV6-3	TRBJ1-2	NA	CASSYRRVPTWYGYTF	TGTGCCAGCAGTTACCGGAGGGTACCCACTTGGTATGGCTACACCTTC
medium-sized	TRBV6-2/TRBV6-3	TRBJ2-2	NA	CASSKGLLSNTGELFF	TGTGCCAGCAGCAAAGGACTCCTCTCGAACACCGGGGAGCTGTTTTTT
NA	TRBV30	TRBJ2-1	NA	CAWSPDRYNEQFF	TGTGCCTGGAGTCCTGACCGTTACAATGAGCAGTTCTTC
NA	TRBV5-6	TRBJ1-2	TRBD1	CASSLEGTGRNYGYTF	TGTGCCAGCAGCTTGGAAGGGACAGGGCGCAACTATGGCTACACCTTC
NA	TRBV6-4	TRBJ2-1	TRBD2	CASSDTSGKHSYNEQFF	TGTGCCAGCAGTGACACTAGCGGGAAGCACTCCTACAATGAGCAGTTCTTC
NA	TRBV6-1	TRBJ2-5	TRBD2	CASSRGTSGRAHQETQYF	TGTGCCAGCAGTCGGGGGACTAGCGGGAGGGCCCACCAAGAGACCCAGTACTTC
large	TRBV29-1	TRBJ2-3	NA	CSVSGGTDTQYF	TGCAGCGTATCCGGGGGCACAGATACGCAGTATTTT
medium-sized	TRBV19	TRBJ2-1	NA	CASSHLQGVSYNEQFF	TGTGCCAGTAGTCACCTACAGGGTGTATCCTACAATGAGCAGTTCTTC
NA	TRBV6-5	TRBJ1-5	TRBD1	CASSYTGVSNQPQHF	TGTGCCAGCAGCTACACAGGGGTTAGTAATCAGCCCCAGCATTTT
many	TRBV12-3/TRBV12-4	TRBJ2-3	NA	CASSLAPGSKANTQYF	TGTGCCAGCAGTTTAGCGCCGGGAAGTAAAGCAAATACGCAGTATTTT
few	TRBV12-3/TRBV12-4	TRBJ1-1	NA	CASSLGSGDWGTEAFF	TGTGCCAGCAGTTTAGGGTCAGGGGATTGGGGCACTGAAGCTTTCTTT
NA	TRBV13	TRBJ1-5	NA	CASSLGRSNQPQHF	TGTGCCAGCAGCTTAGGCAGAAGCAATCAGCCCCAGCATTTT
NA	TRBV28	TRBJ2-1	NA	CASRTSNEQFF	TGTGCCAGCAGGACTAGCAATGAGCAGTTCTTC
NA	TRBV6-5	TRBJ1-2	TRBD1	CASRLRQGPDYGYTF	TGTGCCAGCAGGCTACGACAGGGTCCGGACTATGGCTACACCTTC